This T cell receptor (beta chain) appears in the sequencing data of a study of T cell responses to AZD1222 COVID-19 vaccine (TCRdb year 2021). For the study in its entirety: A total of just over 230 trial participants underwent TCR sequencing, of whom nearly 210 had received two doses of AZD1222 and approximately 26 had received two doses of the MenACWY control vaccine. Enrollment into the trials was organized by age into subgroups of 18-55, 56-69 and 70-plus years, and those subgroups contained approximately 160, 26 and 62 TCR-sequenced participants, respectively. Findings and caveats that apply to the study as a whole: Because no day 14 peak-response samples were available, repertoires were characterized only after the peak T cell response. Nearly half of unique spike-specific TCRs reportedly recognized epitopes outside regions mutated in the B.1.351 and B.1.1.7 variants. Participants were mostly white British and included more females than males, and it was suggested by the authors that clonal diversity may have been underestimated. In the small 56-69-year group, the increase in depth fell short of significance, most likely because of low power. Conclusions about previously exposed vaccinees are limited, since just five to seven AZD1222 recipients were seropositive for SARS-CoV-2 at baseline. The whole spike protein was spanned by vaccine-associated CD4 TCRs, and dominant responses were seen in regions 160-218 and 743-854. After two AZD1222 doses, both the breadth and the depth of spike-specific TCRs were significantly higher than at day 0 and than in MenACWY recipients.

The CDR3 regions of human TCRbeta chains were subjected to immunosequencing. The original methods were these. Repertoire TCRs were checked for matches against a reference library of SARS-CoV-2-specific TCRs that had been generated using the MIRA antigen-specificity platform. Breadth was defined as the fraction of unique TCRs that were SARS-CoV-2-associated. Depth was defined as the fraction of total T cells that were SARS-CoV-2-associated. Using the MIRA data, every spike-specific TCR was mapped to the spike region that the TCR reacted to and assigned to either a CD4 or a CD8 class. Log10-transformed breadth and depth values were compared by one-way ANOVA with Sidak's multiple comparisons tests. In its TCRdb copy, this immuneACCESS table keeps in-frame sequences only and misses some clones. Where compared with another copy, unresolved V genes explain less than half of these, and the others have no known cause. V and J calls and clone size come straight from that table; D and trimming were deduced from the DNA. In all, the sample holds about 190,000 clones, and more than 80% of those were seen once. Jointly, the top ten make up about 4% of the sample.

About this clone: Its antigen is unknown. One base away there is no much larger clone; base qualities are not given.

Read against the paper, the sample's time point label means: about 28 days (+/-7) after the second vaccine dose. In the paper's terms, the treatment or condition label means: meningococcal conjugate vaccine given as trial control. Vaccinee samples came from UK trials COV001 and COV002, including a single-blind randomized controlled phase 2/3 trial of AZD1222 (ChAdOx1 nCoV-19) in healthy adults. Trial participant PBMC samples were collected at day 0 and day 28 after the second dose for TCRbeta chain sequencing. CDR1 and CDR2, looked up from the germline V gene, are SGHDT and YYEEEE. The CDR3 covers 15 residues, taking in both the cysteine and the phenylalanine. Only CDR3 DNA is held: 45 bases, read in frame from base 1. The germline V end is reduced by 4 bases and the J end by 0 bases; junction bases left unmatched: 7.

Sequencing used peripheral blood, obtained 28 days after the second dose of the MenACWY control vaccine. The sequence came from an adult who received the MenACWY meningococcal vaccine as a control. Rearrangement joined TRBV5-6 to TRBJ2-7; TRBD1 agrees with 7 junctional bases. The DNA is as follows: TGTGCCAGCAGCGGGACCGGGACAGCCTCCTACGAGCAGTACTTC. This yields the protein CASSGTGTASYEQYF.